A single sample is the source of the 23 T cell receptor beta chains below, sequenced in a study of cytomegalovirus exposure and HLA in healthy donors. 13 Jbeta primers and 60 Vbeta primers were used for the PCR. Assay used: immunoSEQ multiplex PCR; TCRdb lists only in-frame clones, some missing. This table lists 140,000 to 150,000 clones. Source material: PBMCs. These receptors originate from a male donor in good health and CMV-seronegative.

The V call is TRBV27, the J call TRBJ1-2, with D possibly being TRBD1 (5 bases). The CDR3 runs 12 residues. V was cut by 7 bases and J by 6 bases, with 12 bases left in between. Germline CDR1 and CDR2: MNHEY and SMNVEV (reference sequence). In nucleotides, the CDR3 is TGTGCCAGCAAGAGATTGGGGCATGGCTACACCTTC. It codes for CASKRLGHGYTF.

The chain couples TRBV4-2 to TRBJ2-7; D ambiguous. The CDR3 length is 12 residues. Germline V gene lookup returns CDR1 LGHNA and CDR2 YNFKEQ. V shed 4 bases and J shed 6 bases, with 10 bases lying between them. The CDR3 spells CASSRALGEQYF. DNA of the CDR3: TGTGCCAGCAGCCGGGCCCTCGGCGAGCAGTACTTC.

The rearrangement uses TRBV6-1 and TRBJ1-2; 8 positions agree with TRBD1. The CDR3 consists of 14 residues. V was clipped by 6 bases and J by 8 bases; unmatched bases: 11. Germline CDR1 MNHNS, CDR2 SASEGT. The CDR3, as DNA: TGTGCCAGCAGCCAAGGGGGACAGGCTCGGGGCTACACCTTC. Protein sequence: CASSQGGQARGYTF.

This sequence joins TRBV6-5 and TRBJ1-5, with D possibly being TRBD1 (5 bases). The germline CDR1 and CDR2 sequences are MNHEY and SVGAGI. The CDR3 length is 15 residues. V shed 2 bases and J shed 3 bases, with 11 bases lying between them. CDR3 sequence (DNA): TGTGCCAGCAGTTACCGGAGGGGCCCCAATCAGCCCCAGCATTTT. This sequence encodes CASSYRRGPNQPQHF.

The J gene is TRBJ2-7, the V gene TRBV6-5; TRBD1 matches 9 bases. V was pared by 4 bases and J by 3 bases, with 4 bases of the junction left unmatched. CDR1 MNHEY and CDR2 SVGAGI come from the germline V gene. This CDR3 has 14 residues. CDR3 loop: CASSSATGGYEQYF. As DNA, the CDR3 is TGTGCCAGCAGTTCCGCGACAGGGGGCTACGAGCAGTACTTC.

The rearrangement joins TRBV4-1 to TRBJ1-5; 9 bases map to TRBD1. The length of the CDR3 is 17 residues. Germline V gene lookup returns CDR1 MGHRA and CDR2 YSYEKL. V trimming: 0 bases; J trimming: 3 bases; junction bases outside the gene matches: 6. CDR3 DNA: TGCGCCAGCAGCCAAGAAGGGACAGGGTCAATCAATCAGCCCCAGCATTTT. Encoded protein: CASSQEGTGSINQPQHF.

V is TRBV2 and J is TRBJ2-6, with TRBD1 identical over 7 bases. Germline CDR1 SNHLY, CDR2 FYNNEI. V was clipped by 1 base and J by 5 bases; unmatched bases: 8. This CDR3 comprises 17 residues. CDR3 amino acids: CASSEEGAAFWANVLTF. The CDR3 DNA reads as TGTGCCAGCAGTGAAGAGGGGGCCGCGTTTTGGGCCAACGTCCTGACTTTC.

V usage is TRBV29-1 and J usage is TRBJ2-5, with 10 bases fitting TRBD1. Germline assignment: CDR1 SQVTM and CDR2 ANQGSEA. This CDR3 contains 13 residues. Losses at the gene ends were 6 bases for V and 4 bases for J; bases not matched to a gene: 5. This CDR3 reads CSVRQGARETQYF. The CDR3 DNA reads TGCAGCGTCCGACAGGGGGCTAGAGAGACCCAGTACTTC.

This chain joins TRBV5-1 and TRBJ2-7; TRBD1 aligns across 9 bases. J lost 5 bases, V lost 4 bases, and 10 bases had no gene match. Germline CDR1 is SGHRS and CDR2 is YFSETQ. This CDR3 has 15 residues. CDR3 DNA sequence: TGCGCCAGCAGCCCCCTCGGGACAGGGCTCCACGAGCAGTACTTC. Amino acid sequence: CASSPLGTGLHEQYF. The full variable domain, completed using reference TRBV5-1 and TRBJ2-7, is KAGVTQTPRYLIKTRGQQVTLSCSPISGHRSVSWYQQTPGQGLQFLFEYFSETQRNKGNFPGRFSGRQFSNSRSEMNVSTLELGDSALYLCASSPLGTGLHEQYFGPGTRLTVT.

This chain connects TRBV6-5 to TRBJ2-1; TRBD2 agrees at 7 bases. Trimming at V came to 4 bases and at J to 0 bases, leaving 3 bases not matched to a gene. CDR3 length equals 15 residues. The germline CDR1 and CDR2 sequences are MNHEY and SVGAGI. CDR3 in amino acids: CASSSGLVSYNEQFF. CDR3 DNA: TGTGCCAGCAGTTCAGGACTAGTCTCCTACAATGAGCAGTTCTTC.

The chain combines TRBV6-5 with TRBJ2-2, with D perhaps TRBD2 (5 bases). Per germline, CDR1 MNHEY and CDR2 SVGAGI. The germline V and J ends were trimmed by 6 bases and 4 bases, with 15 bases remaining between them. The CDR3 consists of 15 residues. CDR3 sequence (DNA): TGTGCCAGCAGACTAACGAGGGTGGGCACCGGGGAGCTGTTTTTT. This gives the protein CASRLTRVGTGELFF.

The chain employs TRBV7-3 and TRBJ2-1, with TRBD2 matching over 7 bases. J lost 8 bases, V lost 4 bases, and 5 bases had no gene match. CDR1 is SGHTA and CDR2 is FQGTGA in the germline V gene. The CDR3 is 13 amino acids. The chain's CDR3 is CASSWTRADEQFF. The CDR3 DNA follows: TGTGCCAGCAGCTGGACTAGGGCCGATGAGCAGTTCTTC.

V and J are TRBV7-3 and TRBJ1-1, with a weak D call TRBD1 (6 bases). CDR1 is SGHTA, CDR2 FQGTGA, per germline. This CDR3 has 13 amino acids. V was cut by 6 bases and J by 5 bases, with 13 bases left in between. In nucleotides, the CDR3 is TGTGCCAGCAGTCTAATCAGGGGAACTGAAGCTTTCTTT. Its protein product is CASSLIRGTEAFF.

The gene calls are TRBV4-3 and TRBJ1-2, with D possibly matching TRBD1 (6 bases). Trimming shortened V by 4 bases and J by 7 bases, and 16 bases separated the two germline ends. CDR1 and CDR2 (germline): LGHNA, YSLEER. This CDR3 contains 14 residues. In DNA form, the CDR3 reads TGCGCCAGCAGCCCCCAAGGGGGGGTTGTTGGCTACACCTTC. This translates into CASSPQGGVVGYTF.

The rearrangement joins TRBV2 to TRBJ1-5; 10 positions agree with TRBD1. The CDR3 runs to 18 residues. V dropped 2 bases and J dropped 3; count of bases not matched to a gene: 10. The V gene's germline CDR1 is SNHLY and CDR2 FYNNEI. Here the CDR3 reads CASSEFPRTGGTNQPQHF. The CDR3 nucleotides read TGTGCCAGCAGTGAATTCCCTAGGACAGGGGGTACCAATCAGCCCCAGCATTTT.

The V gene is TRBV2, the J gene TRBJ1-5; 8 bases are a match to TRBD1. The CDR3 contains 16 residues. Germline CDR1 SNHLY, CDR2 FYNNEI. V lost 6 bases and J lost 2; bases outside the gene matches: 9. CDR3 sequence reads: CASREDRAFRNQPQHF. The DNA for the CDR3 is TGTGCCAGCAGAGAGGACAGGGCTTTTCGCAATCAGCCCCAGCATTTT.

V and J are TRBV29-1 and TRBJ1-1; D is undetermined. The CDR3 runs 11 residues. Germline-derived CDR1 and CDR2 are SQVTM and ANQGSEA. The V gene lost 4 bases and the J gene lost 1 base, with 4 bases spanning the gap. CDR3 protein: CSVGQNTEAFF. Here the CDR3 DNA reads TGCAGCGTTGGACAGAACACTGAAGCTTTCTTT. The variable domain in full, with the rest retrieved from reference TRBV29-1 and TRBJ1-1, is SAVISQKPSRDICQRGTSLTIQCQVDSQVTMMFWYRQQPGQSLTLIATANQGSEATYESGFVIDKFPISRPNLTFSTLTVSNMSPEDSSIYLCSVGQNTEAFFGQGTRLTVV.

This chain connects TRBV18 to TRBJ1-6; the D is unclear. Looked up from germline, CDR1 is KGHSH and CDR2 is LQKENI. Trimming took 4 bases from V and 11 from J, leaving 9 bases between them. This CDR3 is built from 12 residues. The CDR3: CASSQDGAPLHF. Written as DNA, the CDR3 is TGTGCCAGCTCACAGGACGGGGCACCCCTCCACTTT.

The chain uses TRBV7-8 and TRBJ1-6, with D perhaps matching TRBD1 (5 bases). The CDR3 runs 15 residues. V shed 1 base and J shed 7 bases, with 11 bases lying between them. Germline CDR1 reads SGHVS; CDR2 reads FQNEAQ. CDR3 loop: CASSLGQGRNSPLHF. The CDR3 bases are TGTGCCAGCAGCTTAGGGCAGGGCCGGAATTCACCCCTCCACTTT.

The rearrangement uses TRBV30 and TRBJ2-6, with 8 bases lining up with TRBD1. The CDR3 totals 17 residues. J was trimmed by 0 bases and V by 1 base; bases with no gene match: 5. Germline CDR1 and CDR2: GTSNPN and SVGIG (reference sequence). DNA of the CDR3: TGTGCCTGGAGTGGGACAGGGCACCTCTCTGGGGCCAACGTCCTGACTTTC. This gives the protein CAWSGTGHLSGANVLTF.

The chain is built from TRBV15 and TRBJ1-5; D not certain. The germline V gene has CDR1 LNHNV and CDR2 YYDKDF (reference sequence). V was pared by 1 base and J by 4 bases, with 8 bases between. The CDR3 length is 14 residues. This CDR3 reads CATSRARENQPQHF. The CDR3 DNA reads TGTGCCACCAGCAGAGCCCGGGAAAATCAGCCCCAGCATTTT.

The chain recombines TRBV27 with TRBJ2-2; D is unresolved. Between the trimmed V and J ends, which lost 3 bases and 7 bases, there was a span of 9 bases. The CDR3 is 13 amino acids. Germline lookup yields CDR1 MNHEY and CDR2 SMNVEV (reference sequence). CDR3 protein: CASSLAVLGELFF. As DNA, the CDR3 is TGTGCCAGCAGTTTGGCAGTGCTCGGGGAGCTGTTTTTT.

The rearrangement joins TRBV27 to TRBJ2-7; 9 nucleotides match TRBD1. The ends lost 3 bases at V and 6 bases at J; junction bases unmatched: 6. The germline CDR1 and CDR2 sequences are MNHEY and SMNVEV (reference sequence). This CDR3 has 14 residues. The CDR3 region has the DNA TGTGCCAGCAGTTTCGGGGTGGGACAGGGCGAGCAGTACTTC. As protein: CASSFGVGQGEQYF.